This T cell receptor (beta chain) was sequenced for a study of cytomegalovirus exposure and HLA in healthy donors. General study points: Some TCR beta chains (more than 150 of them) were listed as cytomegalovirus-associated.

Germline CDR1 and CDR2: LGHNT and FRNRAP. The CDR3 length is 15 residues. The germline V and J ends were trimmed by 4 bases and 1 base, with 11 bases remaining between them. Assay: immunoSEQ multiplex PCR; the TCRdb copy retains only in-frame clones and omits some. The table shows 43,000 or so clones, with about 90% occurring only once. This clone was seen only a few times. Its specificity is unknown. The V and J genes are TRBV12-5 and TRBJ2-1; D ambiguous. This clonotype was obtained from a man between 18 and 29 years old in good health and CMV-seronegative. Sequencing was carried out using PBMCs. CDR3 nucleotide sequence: TGTGCTAGTGGTTCCTCGCCGACTTCCTACAATGAGCAGTTCTTC. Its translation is CASGSSPTSYNEQFF.